This passage covers 23 T cell receptor beta chains from one sample sequenced in a study of blood T cell repertoires in COVID-19. Assay used: immunoSEQ multiplex PCR; TCRdb lists only in-frame clones, some missing. The data show approximately 260,000 clones, with 89% seen just once and 3.5% to 5% held by the top ten. The sample taken for sequencing was peripheral blood. Every receptor here comes from a woman between 40 and 50 years old who had recovered from COVID-19.

This clone occurred once. This CDR3 is also generated by other DNA sequences in the sample. The chain couples TRBV5-6 to TRBJ1-4; 8 bases line up with TRBD1. The V segment lost 4 bases and the J segment 5 bases; nucleotides outside the gene matches: 7. CDR3 length: 15 residues. Germline CDR1 and CDR2: SGHDT and YYEEEE. The CDR3 DNA sequence: TGTGCCAGCAGCCTTAGAACAGGGGGGAATGAAAAACTGTTTTTT. As protein: CASSLRTGGNEKLFF.

The gene calls are TRBV9 and TRBJ2-2; the D is unclear. In germline, CDR1 is SGDLS, CDR2 YYNGEE. Trimming removed 4 bases at V and 4 bases at J, with 5 bases between. The CDR3 totals 12 residues. CDR3 region: CASSSFTGELFF. Written as DNA, the CDR3 is TGTGCCAGCAGCTCCTTCACCGGGGAGCTGTTTTTT.

The chain carries TRBV5-4 and TRBJ2-5; D is undetermined. Trimming pared 2 bases from V and 3 bases from J, leaving 8 bases between. Germline-derived CDR1 and CDR2 are SGHNT and YYREEE (reference sequence). The CDR3 consists of 13 residues. CDR3 in amino acids: CASSFVTEETQYF. The CDR3, as DNA: TGTGCCAGCAGCTTTGTAACAGAAGAGACCCAGTACTTC.

This chain joins TRBV27 and TRBJ2-7; 9 bases are shared with TRBD1. V lost 5 bases, J lost 8 bases, and 10 bases stayed unmatched. This CDR3 contains 14 residues. Germline CDR1 and CDR2: MNHEY and SMNVEV (reference sequence). CDR3 nucleotide sequence: TGTGCCAGCAGTGGCACGACAGGGGGTCTGCAGCAGTACTTC. Amino acid sequence: CASSGTTGGLQQYF.

The rearrangement uses TRBV4-3 and TRBJ2-1, with TRBD2 matching 10 bases. Unmatched junction bases numbered 2, after V lost 2 bases and J lost 4 bases. The CDR3 totals 15 residues. Germline CDR1 reads LGHNA; CDR2 reads YSLEER. The CDR3 spells CASSQTSGTYNEQFF. CDR3 DNA sequence: TGCGCCAGCAGCCAAACTAGCGGGACATACAATGAGCAGTTCTTC.

The rearrangement joins TRBV15 to TRBJ1-1; possibly TRBD1 for D (5 bases). V was cut by 5 bases and J by 8 bases, with 12 bases left in between. CDR1 is LNHNV, CDR2 YYDKDF, per germline (reference sequence). The CDR3 extends over 12 amino acids. The CDR3 loop reads CATSLRGVEAFF. CDR3 coding DNA: TGTGCCACCAGCCTACGGGGGGTAGAAGCTTTCTTT.

V is TRBV28 and J is TRBJ2-5; no definite D call. V was shortened by 4 bases and J by 5 bases, with 8 bases between the two germline ends. In germline, CDR1 is MDHEN, CDR2 SYDVKM. The CDR3 contains 12 residues. The CDR3 loop reads CASSSRAETQYF. The DNA of the CDR3 is TGTGCCAGCAGTTCCAGAGCGGAGACCCAGTACTTC.

This chain joins TRBV5-1 and TRBJ2-3; no firm D call. Trimming pared 4 bases from V and 2 bases from J, leaving 17 bases between. This CDR3 spans 16 amino acids. Germline V gives CDR1 SGHRS, CDR2 YFSETQ. The CDR3 here is CASSELRNSFTDTQYF. In DNA, the CDR3 is TGCGCCAGCAGCGAACTCCGGAACAGCTTCACAGATACGCAGTATTTT.

The chain combines TRBV13 with TRBJ1-2, with D hard to call. Germline CDR1 reads PRHDT; CDR2 reads FYEKMQ (reference sequence). The CDR3 consists of 16 residues. V was trimmed by 0 bases and J by 0 bases, leaving 11 bases between them. The CDR3 loop reads CASSLGLEVANYGYTF. CDR3 coding DNA: TGTGCCAGCAGCTTAGGCCTTGAAGTAGCTAACTATGGCTACACCTTC.

This clone came up once. The J gene is TRBJ1-4, the V gene TRBV5-1; D remains ambiguous. The CDR3 totals 15 residues. Per germline, CDR1 SGHRS and CDR2 YFSETQ. Trimming left V 4 bases short and J 0 bases short, with 10 bases between. The CDR3 protein is CASSPVLATNEKLFF. CDR3 sequence (DNA): TGCGCCAGCAGCCCGGTTCTTGCAACTAATGAAAAACTGTTTTTT.

This clone was seen just once. The CDR3 region has the DNA TGTGCCAGCTGTTGGCGGGATAGGGCCGGGGAGCTGTTTTTT. Translated, it gives CASCWRDRAGELFF. The chain links TRBV5-6 to TRBJ2-2; weak D call: TRBD2 (6 bases). The V gene's germline CDR1 is SGHDT and CDR2 YYEEEE. Trimming removed 7 bases from V and 6 bases from J, with 16 bases in between. CDR3 length: 14 residues.

The chain employs TRBV15 and TRBJ1-5; 9 bases match TRBD1. Germline V gives CDR1 LNHNV, CDR2 YYDKDF (reference sequence). CDR3 length: 16 residues. After removal of 3 bases from V and 7 bases from J, the junction contained 10 bases not matched to a gene. The CDR3 loop reads CATSSPGTGPRQPQHF. The CDR3 DNA reads as TGTGCCACCAGCAGTCCCGGGACAGGGCCCAGGCAGCCCCAGCATTTT.

The J gene is TRBJ2-5, the V gene TRBV2; 7 nucleotides agree with TRBD2. The CDR3 spans 15 residues. The J segment lost 4 bases and the V segment lost 4 bases, leaving 9 bases of the junction unmatched. Germline lookup yields CDR1 SNHLY and CDR2 FYNNEI. CDR3 amino acids: CASSVVRGGVETQYF. CDR3 nucleotides: TGTGCCAGCAGTGTCGTAAGGGGAGGGGTAGAGACCCAGTACTTC.

This sequence joins TRBV10-3 and TRBJ2-7, with a tentative D call TRBD1 (6 bases). The CDR3 consists of 14 residues. Trimming pared 3 bases from V and 2 bases from J, leaving 11 bases between. Per the germline V gene, CDR1 is ENHRY and CDR2 is SYGVKD. The chain's CDR3 is CAISEQGDPYEQYF. CDR3 DNA sequence: TGTGCCATCAGTGAACAGGGAGACCCCTACGAGCAGTACTTC.

This clone was observed once. The rearrangement joins TRBV23-1 to TRBJ2-1; 13 bases are a match to TRBD2. TRBV23-1 is labeled an ORF, and its function is uncertain. This CDR3 is 15 amino acids long. Trimming removed 7 bases from V and 6 bases from J; junction bases left unmatched: 6. CDR3 nucleotide sequence: TGCGCCAGCAACCCGGGACTAGCGGGGTCCAATGAGCAGTTCTTC. Protein: CASNPGLAGSNEQFF.

The table lists this clone with a count of one. The V gene is TRBV19, the J gene TRBJ1-6; 7 bases align to TRBD1. The V segment lost 6 bases and the J segment 10 bases; nucleotides outside the gene matches: 9. Germline CDR1 is LNHDA and CDR2 is SQIVND (reference sequence). The CDR3 covers 14 residues. CDR3 DNA sequence: TGTGCCAGTAGAACAGGGGCGGAAGGATCACCCCTCCACTTT. Translating gives CASRTGAEGSPLHF.

The chain links TRBV6-2 or TRBV6-3 to TRBJ1-5, with D unresolved. The length of the CDR3 is 12 residues. Germline CDR1 MNHEY, CDR2 SVGEGT. Deletions cut 2 bases from V and 5 bases from J, with 4 bases between. CDR3 residues: CASSYPDQPQHF. CDR3 nucleotide sequence: TGTGCCAGCAGTTACCCGGATCAGCCCCAGCATTTT.

This chain uses TRBV28 with TRBJ1-2, with a tentative D call TRBD1 (5 bases). This CDR3 region has 12 residues. CDR1 and CDR2 from the germline V gene are MDHEN and SYDVKM. Trimming left V 5 bases short and J 2 bases short, with 6 bases between. CDR3 bases: TGTGCCAGCAGTAGGGGCAACTATGGCTACACCTTC. Translating it yields CASSRGNYGYTF.

The chain combines TRBV6-5 with TRBJ2-3; 8 nucleotides align to TRBD1. The CDR3 has 13 amino acids. Trimming took 11 bases from V and 2 from J; bases not matched to a gene: 6. Germline loops: CDR1 MNHEY, CDR2 SVGAGI. The CDR3 reads CAVRDRNTDTQYF. The CDR3 DNA sequence: TGTGCCGTACGGGACAGGAACACAGATACGCAGTATTTT.

This chain joins TRBV10-3 and TRBJ2-3, with 9 bases identical to TRBD2. The V segment lost 8 bases and the J segment 3 bases; nucleotides outside the gene matches: 12. From germline, CDR1 is ENHRY and CDR2 SYGVKD. The length of the CDR3 is 16 residues. The CDR3 DNA follows: TGTGCCATCTCGGGAGGAGGCGGGGGGGCGACAGATACGCAGTATTTT. Translation: CAISGGGGGATDTQYF.

The V call is TRBV29-1, the J call TRBJ2-2, with 7 positions matching TRBD2. Per the germline V gene, CDR1 is SQVTM and CDR2 is ANQGSEA. This CDR3 has 15 amino acids. J lost 1 base, V lost 4 bases, and 6 bases had no gene match. CDR3 sequence (DNA): TGCAGCGTTGGTCCTAGCGGAATGAACACCGGGGAGCTGTTTTTT. Protein product: CSVGPSGMNTGELFF.

The genes are TRBV19 and TRBJ2-1, with 9 positions matching TRBD2. Germline lookup yields CDR1 LNHDA and CDR2 SQIVND (reference sequence). With V trimmed by 3 bases and J by 7 bases, 7 bases remained unmatched. The CDR3 length is 15 residues. The CDR3 DNA reads TGTGCCAGTAGTATCCAAGCGGGAGGTAATAATGAGCAGTTCTTC. Protein sequence: CASSIQAGGNNEQFF.

The chain has TRBV7-2 and TRBJ1-6; D is unclear. Germline lookup yields CDR1 SGHTA and CDR2 FQGNSA. The CDR3 is 15 residues long. Between the trimmed V and J ends, which lost 1 base and 8 bases, there was a span of 12 bases. The CDR3 DNA reads as TGTGCCAGCAGCTTAGTTTTGTTTTTAGATTCACCCCTCCACTTT. As protein: CASSLVLFLDSPLHF.